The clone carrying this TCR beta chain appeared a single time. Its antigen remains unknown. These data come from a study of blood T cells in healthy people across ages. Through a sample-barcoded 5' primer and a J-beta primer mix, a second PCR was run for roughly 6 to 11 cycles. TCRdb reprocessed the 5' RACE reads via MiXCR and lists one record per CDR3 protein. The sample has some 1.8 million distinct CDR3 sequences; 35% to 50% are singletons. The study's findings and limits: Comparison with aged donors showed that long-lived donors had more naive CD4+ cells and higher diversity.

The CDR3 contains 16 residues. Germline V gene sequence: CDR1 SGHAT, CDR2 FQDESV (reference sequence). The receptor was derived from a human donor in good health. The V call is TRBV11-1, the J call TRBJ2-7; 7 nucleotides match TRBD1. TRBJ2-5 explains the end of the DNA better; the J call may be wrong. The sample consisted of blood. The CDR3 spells CASSPGGQGPTETQYF. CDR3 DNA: TGTGCCAGCAGCCCAGGGGGTCAGGGGCCCACAGAGACCCAGTACTTC.